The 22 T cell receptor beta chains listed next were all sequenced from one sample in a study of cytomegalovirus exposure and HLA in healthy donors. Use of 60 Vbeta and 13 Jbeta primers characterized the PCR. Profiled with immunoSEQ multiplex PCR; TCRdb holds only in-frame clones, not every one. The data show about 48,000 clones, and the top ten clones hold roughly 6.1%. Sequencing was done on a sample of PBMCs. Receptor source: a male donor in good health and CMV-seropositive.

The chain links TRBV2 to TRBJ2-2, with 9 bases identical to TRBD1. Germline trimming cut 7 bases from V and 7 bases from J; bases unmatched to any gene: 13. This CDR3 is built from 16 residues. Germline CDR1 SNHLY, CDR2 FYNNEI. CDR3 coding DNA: TGTGCCAGCAAACCCCCTGGCGGACAGGGGATCGGGGAGCTGTTTTTT. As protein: CASKPPGGQGIGELFF.

The CDR3 region is CASTPRLAESTDTQYF. In DNA form, the CDR3 reads TGTGCCAGCACTCCCCGGCTAGCGGAAAGCACAGATACGCAGTATTTT. The chain recombines TRBV9 with TRBJ2-3; 7 bases agree with TRBD2. V dropped 6 bases and J dropped 0; count of bases not matched to a gene: 10. This CDR3 comprises 16 residues. Germline CDR1 reads SGDLS; CDR2 reads YYNGEE.

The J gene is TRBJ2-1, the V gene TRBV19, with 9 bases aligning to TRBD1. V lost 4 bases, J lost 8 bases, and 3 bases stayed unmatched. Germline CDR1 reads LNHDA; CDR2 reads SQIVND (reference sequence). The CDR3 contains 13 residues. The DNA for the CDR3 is TGTGCCAGTAGTACAAGACAGGGGGATGAGCAGTTCTTC. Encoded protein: CASSTRQGDEQFF.

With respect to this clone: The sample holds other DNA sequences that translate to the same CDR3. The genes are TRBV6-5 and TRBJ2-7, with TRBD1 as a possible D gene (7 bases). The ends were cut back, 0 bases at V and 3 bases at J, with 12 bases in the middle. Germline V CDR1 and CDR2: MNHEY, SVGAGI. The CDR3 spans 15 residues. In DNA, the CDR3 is TGTGCCAGCAGTTACTCCCCCCAGGGGGGCTACGAGCAGTACTTC. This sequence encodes CASSYSPQGGYEQYF.

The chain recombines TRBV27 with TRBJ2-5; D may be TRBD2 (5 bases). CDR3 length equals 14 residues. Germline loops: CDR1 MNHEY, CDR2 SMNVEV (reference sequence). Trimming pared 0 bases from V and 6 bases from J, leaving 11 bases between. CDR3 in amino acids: CASSLSITGKTQYF. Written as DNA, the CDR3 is TGTGCCAGCAGTTTATCGATTACGGGAAAGACCCAGTACTTC.

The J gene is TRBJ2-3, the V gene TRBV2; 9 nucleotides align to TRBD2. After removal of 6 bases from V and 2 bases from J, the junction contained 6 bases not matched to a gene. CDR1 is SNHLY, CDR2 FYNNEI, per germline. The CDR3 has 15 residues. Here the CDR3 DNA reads TGTGCCAGCAGGGATAGCGGGGGAGACACAGATACGCAGTATTTT. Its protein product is CASRDSGGDTDTQYF.

CDR3 sequence: CASSSRDRGWMNTEAFF. In DNA form, the CDR3 reads TGTGCCAGCAGCTCTAGGGACAGAGGGTGGATGAACACTGAAGCTTTCTTT. This chain uses TRBV13 with TRBJ1-1; TRBD1 agrees at 7 bases. Losses at the gene ends were 4 bases for V and 0 bases for J; bases not matched to a gene: 11. The germline V gene encodes CDR1 PRHDT and CDR2 FYEKMQ (reference sequence). The CDR3 extends over 17 amino acids.

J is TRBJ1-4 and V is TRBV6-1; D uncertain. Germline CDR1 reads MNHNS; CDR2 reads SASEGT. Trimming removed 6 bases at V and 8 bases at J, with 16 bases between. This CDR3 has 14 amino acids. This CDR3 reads CASRGEERGEKLFF. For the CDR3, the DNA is TGTGCCAGCAGGGGCGAGGAGAGAGGGGAAAAACTGTTTTTT.

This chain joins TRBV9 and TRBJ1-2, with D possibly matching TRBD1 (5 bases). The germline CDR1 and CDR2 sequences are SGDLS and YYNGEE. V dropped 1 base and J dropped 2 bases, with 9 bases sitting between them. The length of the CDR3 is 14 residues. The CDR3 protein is CASSVNRLNYGYTF. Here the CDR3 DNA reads TGTGCCAGCAGCGTAAACAGGCTAAACTATGGCTACACCTTC.

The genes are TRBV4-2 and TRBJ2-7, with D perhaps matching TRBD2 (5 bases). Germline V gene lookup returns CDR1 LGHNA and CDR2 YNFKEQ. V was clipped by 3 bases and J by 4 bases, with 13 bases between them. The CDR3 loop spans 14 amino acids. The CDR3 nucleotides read TGTGCCAGCAGCCACGGCGAGGGCTCATACGAGCAGTACTTC. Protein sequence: CASSHGEGSYEQYF.

This CDR3 reads CASSPNGQGGSEQYF. In nucleotides, the CDR3 is TGTGCCAGCAGCCCCAACGGACAGGGTGGTTCCGAGCAGTACTTC. J is TRBJ2-7 and V is TRBV7-6; TRBD1 matches at 8 bases. J lost 6 bases, V lost 5 bases, and 12 bases had no gene match. CDR1 and CDR2 from the germline V gene are SGHVS and FNYEAQ. This CDR3 contains 15 residues.

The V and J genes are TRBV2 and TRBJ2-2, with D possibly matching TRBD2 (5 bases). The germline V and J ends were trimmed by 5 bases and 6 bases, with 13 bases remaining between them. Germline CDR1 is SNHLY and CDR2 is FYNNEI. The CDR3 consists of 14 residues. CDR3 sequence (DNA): TGTGCCAGCAGTCTAATGAGGGTACCCGGGGAGCTGTTTTTT. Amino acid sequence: CASSLMRVPGELFF.

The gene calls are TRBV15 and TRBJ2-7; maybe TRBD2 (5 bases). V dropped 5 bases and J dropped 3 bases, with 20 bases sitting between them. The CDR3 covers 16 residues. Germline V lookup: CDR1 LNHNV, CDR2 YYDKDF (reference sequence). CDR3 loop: CATSGPKVPRGYEQYF. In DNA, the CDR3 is TGTGCCACCAGCGGTCCTAAGGTCCCCCGGGGCTACGAGCAGTACTTC.

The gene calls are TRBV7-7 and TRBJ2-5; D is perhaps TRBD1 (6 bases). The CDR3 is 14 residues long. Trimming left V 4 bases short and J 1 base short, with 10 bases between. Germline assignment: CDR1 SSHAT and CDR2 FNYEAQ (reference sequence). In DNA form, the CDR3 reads TGTGCCAGCAGCTACGGACAGAGCCAAGAGACCCAGTACTTC. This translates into CASSYGQSQETQYF. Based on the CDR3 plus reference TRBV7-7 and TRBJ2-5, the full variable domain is GAGVSQSPRYKVTKRGQDVTLRCDPISSHATLYWYQQALGQGPEFLTYFNYEAQPDKSGLPSDRFSAERPEGSISTLTIQRTEQRDSAMYRCASSYGQSQETQYFGPGTRLLVL.

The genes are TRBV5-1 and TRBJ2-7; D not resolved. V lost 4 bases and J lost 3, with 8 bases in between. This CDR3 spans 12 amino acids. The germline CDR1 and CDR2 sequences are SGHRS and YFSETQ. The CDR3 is CASSRDNYEQYF. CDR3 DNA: TGCGCCAGCAGCAGAGACAACTACGAGCAGTACTTC.

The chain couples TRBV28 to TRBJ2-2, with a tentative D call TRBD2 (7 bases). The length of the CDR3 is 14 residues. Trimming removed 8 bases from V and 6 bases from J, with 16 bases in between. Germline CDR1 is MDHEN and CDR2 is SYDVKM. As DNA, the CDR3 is TGTGCCAGCCTATTAAGGCGGGGGCCCGGGGAGCTGTTTTTT. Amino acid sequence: CASLLRRGPGELFF.

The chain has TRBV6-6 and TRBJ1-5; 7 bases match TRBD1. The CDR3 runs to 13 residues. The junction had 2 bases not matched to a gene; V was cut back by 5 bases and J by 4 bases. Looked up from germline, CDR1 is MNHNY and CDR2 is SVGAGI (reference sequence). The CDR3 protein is CASSDRVNQPQHF. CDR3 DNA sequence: TGTGCCAGCAGTGACAGGGTAAATCAGCCCCAGCATTTT.

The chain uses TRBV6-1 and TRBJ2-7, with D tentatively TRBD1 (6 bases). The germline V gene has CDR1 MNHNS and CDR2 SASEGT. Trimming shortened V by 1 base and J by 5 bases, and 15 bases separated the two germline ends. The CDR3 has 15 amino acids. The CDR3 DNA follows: TGTGCCAGCAGTGAAGTCCCCAGGGGCACGGACGAGCAGTACTTC. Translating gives CASSEVPRGTDEQYF.

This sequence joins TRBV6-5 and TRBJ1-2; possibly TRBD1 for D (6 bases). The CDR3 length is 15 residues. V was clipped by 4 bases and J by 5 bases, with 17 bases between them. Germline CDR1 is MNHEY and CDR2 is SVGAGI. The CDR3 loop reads CASSSQSSQGYGYTF. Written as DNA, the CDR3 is TGTGCCAGCAGTTCACAAAGCTCCCAGGGGTATGGCTACACCTTC.

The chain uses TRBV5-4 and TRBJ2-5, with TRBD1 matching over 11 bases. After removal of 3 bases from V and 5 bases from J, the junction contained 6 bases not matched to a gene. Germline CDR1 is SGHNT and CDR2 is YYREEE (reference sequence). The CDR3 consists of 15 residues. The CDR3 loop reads CASSSEGQGVETQYF. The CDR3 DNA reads TGTGCCAGCAGCTCGGAGGGACAGGGGGTTGAGACCCAGTACTTC.

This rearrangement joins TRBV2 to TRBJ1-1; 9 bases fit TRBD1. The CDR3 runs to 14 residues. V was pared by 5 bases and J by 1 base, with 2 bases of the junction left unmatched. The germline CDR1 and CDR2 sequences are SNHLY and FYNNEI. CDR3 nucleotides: TGTGCCAGCAGTTTGGGACAGGGGAACACTGAAGCTTTCTTT. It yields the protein CASSLGQGNTEAFF.

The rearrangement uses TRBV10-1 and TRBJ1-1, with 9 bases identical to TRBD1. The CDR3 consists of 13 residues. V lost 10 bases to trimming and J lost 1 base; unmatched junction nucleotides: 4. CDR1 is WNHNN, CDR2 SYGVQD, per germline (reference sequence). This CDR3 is CATLDRGNTEAFF. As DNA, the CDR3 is TGCGCCACCCTGGACAGGGGGAACACTGAAGCTTTCTTT.